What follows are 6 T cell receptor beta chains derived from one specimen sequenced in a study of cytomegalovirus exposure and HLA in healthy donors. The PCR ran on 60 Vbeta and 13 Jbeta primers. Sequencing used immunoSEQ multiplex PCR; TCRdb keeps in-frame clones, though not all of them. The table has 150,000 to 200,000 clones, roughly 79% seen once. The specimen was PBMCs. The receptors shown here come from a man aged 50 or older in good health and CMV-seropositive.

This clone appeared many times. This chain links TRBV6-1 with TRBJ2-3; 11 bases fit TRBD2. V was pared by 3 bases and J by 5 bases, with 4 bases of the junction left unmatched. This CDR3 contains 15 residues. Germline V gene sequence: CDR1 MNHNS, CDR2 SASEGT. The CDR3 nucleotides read TGTGCCAGCAGTGAGTTAGCGGGGGGGCAAGATACGCAGTATTTT. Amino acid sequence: CASSELAGGQDTQYF.

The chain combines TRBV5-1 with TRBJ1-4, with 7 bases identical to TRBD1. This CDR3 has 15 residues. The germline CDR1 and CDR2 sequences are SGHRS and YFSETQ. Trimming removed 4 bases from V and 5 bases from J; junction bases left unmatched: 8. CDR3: CASSPGGTVNEKLFF. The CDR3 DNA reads TGCGCCAGCAGCCCAGGAGGGACAGTCAATGAAAAACTGTTTTTT.

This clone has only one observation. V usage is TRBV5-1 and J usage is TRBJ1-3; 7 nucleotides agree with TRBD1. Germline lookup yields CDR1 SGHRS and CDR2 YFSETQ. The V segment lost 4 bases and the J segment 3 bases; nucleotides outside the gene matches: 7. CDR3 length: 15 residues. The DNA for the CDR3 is TGCGCCAGCAGCGTAGAGGGGGCAAGTGGAAACACCATATATTTT. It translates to CASSVEGASGNTIYF.

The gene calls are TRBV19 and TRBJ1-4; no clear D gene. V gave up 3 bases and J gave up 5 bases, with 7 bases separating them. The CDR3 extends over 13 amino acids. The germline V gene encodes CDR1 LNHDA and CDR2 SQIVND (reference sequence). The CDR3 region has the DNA TGTGCCAGTAGTATGGGCAGGAATGAAAAACTGTTTTTT. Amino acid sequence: CASSMGRNEKLFF.

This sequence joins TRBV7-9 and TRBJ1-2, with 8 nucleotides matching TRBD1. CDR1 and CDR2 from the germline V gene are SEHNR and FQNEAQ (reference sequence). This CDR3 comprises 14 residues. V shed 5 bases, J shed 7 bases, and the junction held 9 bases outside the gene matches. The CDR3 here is CASSPQGAISGYTF. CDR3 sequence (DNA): TGTGCCAGCAGCCCCCAGGGGGCTATCTCTGGCTACACCTTC.

In DNA, the CDR3 is TGTGCCAGTAGCCTTAGCGGGGGGGCCGGGGGAACGCAGTATTTT. This gives the protein CASSLSGGAGGTQYF. The chain is built from TRBV19 and TRBJ2-3; 11 bases line up with TRBD2. The trim removed 6 bases at V and 9 bases at J, leaving 11 bases unmatched. This CDR3 region has 15 residues. From germline, CDR1 is LNHDA and CDR2 SQIVND (reference sequence).